Detailed here is one TCR beta chain. The data were produced by immunoSEQ multiplex PCR, yet TCRdb's version contains in-frame clones alone and is incomplete. Here the sample spans 35,000 to 40,000 clones, about 94% being singletons. The entry originates in a study of T cell changes during pregnancy in multiple sclerosis. Germline lookup yields CDR1 KGHSH and CDR2 LQKENI. Germline trimming cut 3 bases from V and 4 bases from J; bases unmatched to any gene: 8. This CDR3 is built from 16 residues. This receptor was identified in a female donor with multiple sclerosis, enrolled in a pregnancy study. The sample was CD4+ T cells from peripheral blood mononuclear cells, taken in the second trimester of pregnancy. The rearrangement uses TRBV18 and TRBJ1-2; 10 bases are a match to TRBD1. The CDR3 DNA reads as TGTGCCAGCTCACCTGTCCGGGACAGGGGAGGCTATGGCTACACCTTC. Protein: CASSPVRDRGGYGYTF.